This TCR beta chain was sequenced during a study of vaccination effects on CD4 cells after COVID-19. Across the whole study: In culture with 10 IU/ml IL-2 and around 10 ug/ml peptides, PBMC were grown at around 1.8 million per well.

Following culture for approximately 11 days, CD4+ T cells were isolated. Negative nucleocapsid antibody tests before and after vaccination confirmed no previous SARS-CoV-2 infection. Using immunoSEQ multiplex PCR, the repertoire was profiled, and TCRdb retains in-frame clones only, with some absent. In the table there are about 74,000 clones, approximately 77% of which are singletons. Germline V gene lookup returns CDR1 SGHRS and CDR2 YFSETQ. This CDR3 spans 15 amino acids. Trimming removed 2 bases at V and 0 bases at J, with 8 bases between. With respect to this clone: As yet, its antigen is unknown.

General study points: Both infection-induced and vaccine-induced clones contracted markedly at late post-vaccination timepoints.

The J gene is TRBJ2-2, the V gene TRBV5-1; possible D gene TRBD1, 5 bases. This sequence originates from a human donor who received a COVID-19 vaccine. The sample in question was CD4+ T cells from PBMCs cultured without peptide, obtained before COVID-19 vaccination. CDR3 nucleotides: TGCGCCAGCAGCTTACAGGTAGCGAACACCGGGGAGCTGTTTTTT. This gives the protein CASSLQVANTGELFF.